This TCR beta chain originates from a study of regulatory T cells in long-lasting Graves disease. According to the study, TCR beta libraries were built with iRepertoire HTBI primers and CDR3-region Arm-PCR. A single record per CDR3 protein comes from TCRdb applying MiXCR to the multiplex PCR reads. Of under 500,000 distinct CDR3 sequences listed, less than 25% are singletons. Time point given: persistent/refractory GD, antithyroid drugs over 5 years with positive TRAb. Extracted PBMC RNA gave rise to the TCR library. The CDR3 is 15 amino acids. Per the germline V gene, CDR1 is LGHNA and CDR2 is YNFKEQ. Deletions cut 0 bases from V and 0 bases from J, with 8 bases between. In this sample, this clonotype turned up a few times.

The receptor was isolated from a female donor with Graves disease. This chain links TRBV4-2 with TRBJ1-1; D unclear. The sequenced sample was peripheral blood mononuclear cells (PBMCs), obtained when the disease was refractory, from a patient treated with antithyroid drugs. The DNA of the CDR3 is TGTGCCAGCAGCCAAGAAGTAGGAGTGAACACTGAAGCTTTCTTT. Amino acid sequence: CASSQEVGVNTEAFF.